This T cell receptor (beta chain) was retrieved from a study of blood T cell repertoires in COVID-19. Study-wide background: From the United States, Italy and Spain came samples of acute and convalescent COVID-19. T cells, B-cell-depleted T cells, or PBMCs supplied cDNA or gDNA.

The protocol was immunoSEQ multiplex PCR, while the TCRdb copy is restricted to in-frame clones and leaves out a portion. The sample contains 200,000 or so clones, 81% of which appear only once. Patients from Seattle were sampled longitudinally, starting during active infection. CDR3 length: 14 residues. V lost 4 bases to trimming and J lost 0 bases, with 7 bases between them. CDR1 SGHKS and CDR2 YYEKEE come from the germline V gene (reference sequence). The receptor was isolated from a woman older than 75 with COVID-19, enrolled during active disease. Sequencing was carried out using peripheral blood. The chain is built from TRBV5-5 and TRBJ2-2, with D unclear. The CDR3 coding sequence is TGTGCCAGCAGCCCGACTGCGAACACCGGGGAGCTGTTTTTT. Its translation: CASSPTANTGELFF.